The sequence of this T cell receptor (beta chain) was determined in a study of control samples from healthy donors and cancer patients. Clones were sequenced by immunoSEQ multiplex PCR, and TCRdb holds only the in-frame ones, with some missing. The sample records some 140,000 clones, roughly 94% being singletons. This CDR3 comprises 11 residues. Trimming stripped 4 bases from V and 4 bases from J, with 5 bases between. This chain connects TRBV12-3 or TRBV12-4 to TRBJ2-7; no clear D gene. The material sequenced was PBMCs. The receptor's source is a man between 60 and 75 years old with colorectal cancer. This chain's CDR3 is CASSSEYEQYF. CDR3 DNA: TGTGCCAGCAGTTCCGAGTACGAGCAGTACTTC.